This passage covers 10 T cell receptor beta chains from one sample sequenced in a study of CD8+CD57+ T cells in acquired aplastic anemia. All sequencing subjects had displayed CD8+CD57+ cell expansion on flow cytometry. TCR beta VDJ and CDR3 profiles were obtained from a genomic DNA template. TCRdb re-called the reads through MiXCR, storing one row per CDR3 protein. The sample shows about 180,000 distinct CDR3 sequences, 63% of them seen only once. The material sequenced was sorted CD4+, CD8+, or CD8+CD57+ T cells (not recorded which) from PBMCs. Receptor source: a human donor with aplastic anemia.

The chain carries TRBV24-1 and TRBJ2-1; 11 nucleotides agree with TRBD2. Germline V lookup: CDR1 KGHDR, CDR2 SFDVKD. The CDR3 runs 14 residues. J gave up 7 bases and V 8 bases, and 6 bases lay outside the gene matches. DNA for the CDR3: TGTGCCACCACGACTAGCGGGAATCTGAATGAGCAGTTCTTC. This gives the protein CATTTSGNLNEQFF.

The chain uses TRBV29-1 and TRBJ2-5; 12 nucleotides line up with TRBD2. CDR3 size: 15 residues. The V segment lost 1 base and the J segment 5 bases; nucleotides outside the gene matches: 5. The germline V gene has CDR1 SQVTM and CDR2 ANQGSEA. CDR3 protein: CSVEVLAGGWETQYF. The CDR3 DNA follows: TGCAGCGTTGAAGTACTAGCGGGGGGTTGGGAGACCCAGTACTTC.

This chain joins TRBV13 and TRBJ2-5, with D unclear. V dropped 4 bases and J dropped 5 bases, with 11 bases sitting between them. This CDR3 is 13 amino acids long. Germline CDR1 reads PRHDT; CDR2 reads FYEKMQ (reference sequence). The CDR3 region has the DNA TGTGCCAGCAGCTATAGGCAGGAGGAGACCCAGTACTTC. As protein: CASSYRQEETQYF.

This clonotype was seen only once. The CDR3 here is CSARGGVRWQETQYF. The CDR3 nucleotides are TGCAGTGCTCGGGGGGGCGTTCGGTGGCAAGAGACCCAGTACTTC. The chain has TRBV20-1 and TRBJ2-5; 8 positions agree with TRBD2. The CDR3 runs 15 residues. J was trimmed by 2 bases and V by 5 bases; bases with no gene match: 10. The germline CDR1 and CDR2 sequences are DFQATT and SNEGSKA (reference sequence).

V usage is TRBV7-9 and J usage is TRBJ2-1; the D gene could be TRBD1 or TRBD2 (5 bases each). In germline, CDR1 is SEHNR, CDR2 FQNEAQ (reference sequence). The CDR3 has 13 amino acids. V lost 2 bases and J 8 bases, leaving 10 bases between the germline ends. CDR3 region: CASSLLRDDEQFF. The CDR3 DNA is TGTGCCAGCAGCTTATTGAGGGACGATGAGCAGTTCTTC.

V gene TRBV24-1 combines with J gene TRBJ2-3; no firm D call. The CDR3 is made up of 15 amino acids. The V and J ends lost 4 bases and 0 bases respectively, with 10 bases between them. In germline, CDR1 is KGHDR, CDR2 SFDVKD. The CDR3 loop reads CATSEGRASTDTQYF. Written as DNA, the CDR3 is TGTGCCACCAGTGAAGGACGGGCAAGCACAGATACGCAGTATTTT.

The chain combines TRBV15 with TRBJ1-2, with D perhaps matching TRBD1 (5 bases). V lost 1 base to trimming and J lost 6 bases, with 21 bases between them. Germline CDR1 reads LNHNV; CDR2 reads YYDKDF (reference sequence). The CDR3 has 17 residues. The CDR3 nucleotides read TGTGCCACCAGCAGAGGGGCCGGGATACGCATGGGGGATGGCTACACCTTC. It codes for CATSRGAGIRMGDGYTF.

The CDR3 DNA reads TGCGCCAGCAGCTCGGGCGGGGATCCGCCTGAAGCTTTCTTT. It specifies CASSSGGDPPEAFF. This chain links TRBV5-1 with TRBJ1-1; the D is unclear. This CDR3 is built from 14 residues. V gave up 3 bases and J gave up 6 bases, with 15 bases separating them. CDR1 and CDR2 from the germline V gene are SGHRS and YFSETQ.

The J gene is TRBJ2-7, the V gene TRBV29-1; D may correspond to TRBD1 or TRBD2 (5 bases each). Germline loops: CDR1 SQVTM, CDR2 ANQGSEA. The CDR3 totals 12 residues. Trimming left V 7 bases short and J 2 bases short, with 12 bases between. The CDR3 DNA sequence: TGCAGCGAGTATCCGGGACCCTACGAGCAGTACTTC. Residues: CSEYPGPYEQYF.

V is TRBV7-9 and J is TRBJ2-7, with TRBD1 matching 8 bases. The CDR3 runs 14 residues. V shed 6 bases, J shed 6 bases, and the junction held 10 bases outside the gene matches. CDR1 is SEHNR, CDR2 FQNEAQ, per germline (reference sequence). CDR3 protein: CASRRGQGASEQYF. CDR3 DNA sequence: TGTGCCAGCAGACGAGGGCAGGGGGCTTCCGAGCAGTACTTC.